This T cell receptor (beta chain) emerged from a study of graft-versus-host responses after intestinal transplantation. Study background: Among the recipients, all got anti-thymocyte globulin induction and then tacrolimus and steroids for two to four years. Findings and limits, study-wide: Present in recipient marrow, GvH clones included some that appeared first in ileum or blood. Some patients had graft-donor T cell macrochimerism. In their allografts, the ratios of graft-versus-host to host-versus-graft T cell clones were high.

The assay was immunoSEQ multiplex PCR, and TCRdb's table has in-frame clones only and misses some. The sample includes under 65,000 clones, roughly 93% seen only once; the top ten take about 0.38%. Comments on this clone: Its antigen is currently unknown.

The CDR3 totals 16 residues. Germline trimming cut 4 bases from V and 1 base from J; bases unmatched to any gene: 9. In germline, CDR1 is SGHKS, CDR2 YYEKEE (reference sequence). This TCR was recovered from a human donor who was the organ donor for an intestinal transplant. This material consisted of unstimulated CD4+ T cells sorted from spleen or lymph node cells, taken before transplant. The rearrangement links TRBV5-5 to TRBJ2-5; 8 positions match TRBD2. CDR3 amino acids: CASSGQRGRPQETQYF. CDR3 DNA: TGTGCCAGCAGCGGACAGCGGGGGCGTCCCCAAGAGACCCAGTACTTC.